Shown below are 17 T cell receptor beta chains from a single sample sequenced in a study of cytotoxic CD8 clonotypes in ibrutinib-treated CLL listed by TCRdb under 2021. To prepare the library, the immunoSEQ multiplex PCR assay was applied. TCRdb mirrors the immuneACCESS table, restricted to in-frame sequences. Some clones are absent from its copies; in checked studies, under half trace to an unresolved V gene, and the reason for the others is unknown. The sample table contains around 160,000 clones; only one count was recorded for roughly four fifths of them. The biggest ten clones account for roughly 2% of the sample. The meaning of the sample's time point label: about eleven months on ibrutinib. The specimen was PBMCs, collected after 12 months of ibrutinib treatment. Receptors were obtained from a human donor with chronic lymphocytic leukemia.

This chain connects TRBV7-6 to TRBJ2-2; D not resolved. Germline V gene sequence: CDR1 SGHVS, CDR2 FNYEAQ. The V end was cut by 1 base, the J end by 8 bases, with 17 bases between. The CDR3 totals 16 residues. CDR3 sequence: CASSLERGPRVGELFF. CDR3 DNA: TGTGCCAGCAGCTTAGAGCGCGGTCCCCGTGTGGGGGAGCTGTTTTTT.

As regards this clone: A junction end diverges from the germline sequence, so it may reflect a read error. This rearrangement joins TRBV28 to TRBJ2-7, with D possibly matching TRBD1 (6 bases). Germline V gene data show CDR1 as MDHEN and CDR2 as SYDVKM. The CDR3 contains 12 residues. This CDR3 reads CASSLGGTGSGF. In nucleotides, the CDR3 is TGTGCCAGCAGTTTAGGAGGCACAGGGTCAGGCTTC. Full variable domain (missing parts from reference TRBV28 and TRBJ2-7): DVKVTQSSRYLVKRTGEKVFLECVQDMDHENMFWYRQDPGLGLRLIYFSYDVKMKEKGDIPEGYSVSREKKERFSLILESASTNQTSMYLCASSLGGTGSGFGPGTRLTVT.

The sample holds one count of this clone. For the CDR3, the DNA is TGTGCCAGCAGTTTAGGTGGACAGGTGACTGAAAAACTGTTTTTT. Translated, it gives CASSLGGQVTEKLFF. V is TRBV27 and J is TRBJ1-4, with 7 bases that match TRBD1. Trimming removed 2 bases from V and 7 bases from J; junction bases left unmatched: 7. In germline, CDR1 is MNHEY, CDR2 SMNVEV (reference sequence). The CDR3 totals 15 residues.

This chain links TRBV18 with TRBJ1-1, with 10 bases that match TRBD1. CDR1 is KGHSH and CDR2 is LQKENI in the germline V gene. This CDR3 region has 17 residues. With 6 bases clipped from V and 4 bases from J, the junction kept 14 bases outside the gene matches. The CDR3 reads CASSLTRGQGMGTEAFF. CDR3 DNA: TGTGCCAGCTCCCTGACCAGGGGACAGGGGATGGGCACTGAAGCTTTCTTT. The variable domain in full, completed from reference TRBV18 and TRBJ1-1, reads NAGVMQNPRHLVRRRGQEARLRCSPMKGHSHVYWYRQLPEEGLKFMVYLQKENIIDESGMPKERFSAEFPKEGPSILRIQQVVRGDSAAYFCASSLTRGQGMGTEAFFGQGTRLTVV.

This clone was detected a few times. The V call is TRBV2, the J call TRBJ1-1, with D maybe TRBD1 (6 bases). The CDR3 has 13 amino acids. V dropped 6 bases and J dropped 4 bases, with 12 bases sitting between them. Per the germline V gene, CDR1 is SNHLY and CDR2 is FYNNEI. CDR3 region: CASSLVQGTEAFF. CDR3 nucleotide sequence: TGTGCCAGCAGCCTCGTACAGGGCACTGAAGCTTTCTTT.

For this clone: The sample contains more than one DNA sequence encoding this CDR3. This rearrangement joins TRBV20-1 to TRBJ1-1; D gene ambiguous. V lost 3 bases and J 6 bases, leaving 8 bases between the germline ends. This CDR3 region has 11 residues. Germline CDR1 reads DFQATT; CDR2 reads SNEGSKA (reference sequence). The CDR3 DNA is TGCAGTGCTAGTAGAGGGTCTGAAGCTTTCTTT. Protein sequence: CSASRGSEAFF.

The chain is built from TRBV4-3 and TRBJ1-1; unclear D gene. The CDR3 has 12 residues. Trimming left V 4 bases short and J 13 bases short, with 16 bases between. The V gene's germline CDR1 is LGHNA and CDR2 YSLEER. The CDR3 loop is CASSPGKGLVFF. CDR3 coding DNA: TGCGCCAGCAGCCCTGGGAAGGGTTTAGTTTTCTTT.

The chain carries TRBV5-4 and TRBJ2-2, with 9 bases lining up with TRBD1. Trimming took 4 bases from V and 5 from J; bases not matched to a gene: 9. This CDR3 has 16 residues. Per germline, CDR1 SGHNT and CDR2 YYREEE (reference sequence). The CDR3 DNA is TGTGCCAGCAGCCGTGGGACAGGGCGACTTACCGGGGAGCTGTTTTTT. It specifies CASSRGTGRLTGELFF.

This clone has only one observation. V and J are TRBV7-8 and TRBJ1-1, with 8 bases fitting TRBD1. The CDR3 runs to 14 residues. Unmatched junction bases numbered 3, after V lost 5 bases and J lost 1 base. Germline V gives CDR1 SGHVS, CDR2 FQNEAQ. In nucleotides, the CDR3 is TGTGCCAGCAGCATCGACAGGGGGAACACTGAAGCTTTCTTT. It codes for CASSIDRGNTEAFF.

The V and J genes are TRBV11-2 and TRBJ2-4, with D uncertain. This CDR3 is 10 amino acids long. Per the germline V gene, CDR1 is SGHAT and CDR2 is FQNNGV. V dropped 8 bases and J dropped 5 bases, with 4 bases sitting between them. The CDR3 here is CASGENIQYF. The CDR3 nucleotides are TGTGCCAGCGGAGAAAACATTCAGTACTTC.

CDR3 residues: CASRPRTANTGELFF. The CDR3 DNA reads as TGTGCCAGTAGACCCCGGACTGCAAACACCGGGGAGCTGTTTTTT. The V and J genes are TRBV19 and TRBJ2-2, with a tentative D call TRBD2 (5 bases). Germline values: CDR1 LNHDA, CDR2 SQIVND (reference sequence). This CDR3 region has 15 residues. V lost 6 bases, J lost 2 bases, and 13 bases lay in between.

The rearrangement joins TRBV27 to TRBJ2-1; 9 bases map to TRBD1. The V and J ends lost 3 bases and 6 bases, in that order; junction bases with no gene match: 6. The germline gives CDR1 MNHEY, CDR2 SMNVEV (reference sequence). The CDR3 totals 15 residues. This CDR3 reads CASSFQQGASNEQFF. The CDR3 nucleotides read TGTGCCAGCAGTTTCCAACAGGGGGCTAGCAATGAGCAGTTCTTC.

The chain is built from TRBV30 and TRBJ2-7, with 8 bases identical to TRBD1. The germline gives CDR1 GTSNPN, CDR2 SVGIG (reference sequence). This CDR3 comprises 14 residues. V shed 6 bases and J 3 bases; nucleotides not matched to a gene: 10. CDR3: CACEGAGGYYEQYF. The CDR3 DNA reads TGTGCCTGCGAGGGGGCAGGGGGCTACTACGAGCAGTACTTC.

V gene TRBV4-3 combines with J gene TRBJ2-5, with 8 bases lining up with TRBD2. The ends lost 4 bases at V and 4 bases at J; junction bases unmatched: 2. Germline values: CDR1 LGHNA, CDR2 YSLEER. CDR3 length equals 13 residues. In DNA form, the CDR3 reads TGCGCCAGCAGCCCAGGACTAGCAGAGACCCAGTACTTC. Its protein is CASSPGLAETQYF.

This chain joins TRBV19 and TRBJ1-6, with D uncertain. V lost 3 bases to trimming and J lost 7 bases, with 13 bases between them. This CDR3 region has 15 residues. CDR1 and CDR2 (germline): LNHDA, SQIVND (reference sequence). The CDR3 bases are TGTGCCAGTAGTATCCAGACTGCTCGAAATTCACCCCTCCACTTT. This codes for CASSIQTARNSPLHF.

Only a few counts were recorded for this clone. This sequence joins TRBV21-1 and TRBJ2-1; TRBD1, as called in the table, went unchecked against the DNA. TRBV21-1 is assigned pseudogene status. This CDR3 spans 16 amino acids. This CDR3 reads CASSKAGQGNYNEQFF. The CDR3, as DNA: TGTGCCAGCAGCAAAGCGGGACAGGGGAACTACAATGAGCAGTTCTTC.

The CDR3 bases are TGTGCCAGCAGTTCCACCCGGACAGGGTTCGGCTACACCTTC. Its protein is CASSSTRTGFGYTF. The rearrangement joins TRBV27 to TRBJ1-2, with 8 bases that match TRBD1. The CDR3 is made up of 14 amino acids. Germline assignment: CDR1 MNHEY and CDR2 SMNVEV (reference sequence). Germline trimming cut 4 bases from V and 8 bases from J; bases unmatched to any gene: 9.